This is a list of T cell receptor beta chains from one sample in a study of neoadjuvant nivolumab and ipilimumab in lung cancer. Assay: immunoSEQ multiplex PCR; the TCRdb copy retains only in-frame clones and omits some. Here the sample spans roughly 20,000 clones, 82% being singletons. This sample comprised peripheral blood, obtained before neoadjuvant nivolumab, alone or with ipilimumab. Receptors were obtained from an adult with non-small cell lung cancer. CDR3s include the opening cysteine and the closing phenylalanine or tryptophan. Each record gives: V gene, J gene, D gene, clone size, CDR3 protein, CDR3 DNA. D genes are given only for firm matches. Size tells how often a clone was seen (once, few, many) or the class of an expanded clone, and some rows leave it out.

TRBV5-5	TRBJ2-1	.	.	CASSLDSGSYNEQFF	TGTGCCAGCAGCTTGGACTCAGGGTCCTACAATGAGCAGTTCTTC
TRBV5-1	TRBJ2-5	TRBD2	.	CASSLRASGQETQYF	TGCGCCAGCAGCTTGAGGGCTAGCGGCCAAGAGACCCAGTACTTC
TRBV6-5	TRBJ2-6	.	.	CASSKSRSGANVLTF	TGTGCCAGCAGTAAATCCCGGTCTGGGGCCAACGTCCTGACTTTC
TRBV10-3	TRBJ2-3	.	.	CAAGEEPLSTQYF	TGTGCCGCCGGGGAGGAACCTCTGAGTACGCAGTATTTT
TRBV18	TRBJ2-1	TRBD2	.	CASSLGGLAGTGPQFF	TGTGCCAGCTCACTGGGGGGACTAGCGGGAACCGGCCCCCAGTTCTTC
TRBV14	TRBJ2-1	TRBD2	.	CASSQTLARNNEQFF	TGTGCCAGCAGCCAGACACTAGCGCGAAACAATGAGCAGTTCTTC
TRBV2	TRBJ1-4	.	.	CASSERLIRATNEKLFF	TGTGCCAGCAGTGAACGACTGATTCGGGCAACTAATGAAAAACTGTTTTTT
TRBV18	TRBJ2-5	TRBD2	.	CASSPGGREQETQYF	TGTGCCAGCTCACCCGGTGGGAGGGAACAAGAGACCCAGTACTTC
TRBV9	TRBJ1-4	TRBD1	.	CASSVGQSTNEKLFF	TGTGCCAGCAGCGTGGGACAGTCAACTAATGAAAAACTGTTTTTT
TRBV20-1	TRBJ2-1	.	.	CSARGSDEQFF	TGCAGTGCTAGAGGGTCGGATGAGCAGTTCTTC
TRBV5-1	TRBJ1-1	.	.	CASSSPTEAFF	TGCGCCAGCAGCTCCCCCACTGAAGCTTTCTTT
TRBV5-1	TRBJ2-5	.	.	CASSLAGGGQETQYF	TGCGCCAGCAGCTTGGCCGGGGGTGGGCAAGAGACCCAGTACTTC
TRBV10-2	TRBJ2-7	TRBD1	.	CASSDRVYEQYF	TGCGCCAGCAGCGACAGGGTGTACGAGCAGTACTTC
TRBV29-1	TRBJ1-1	TRBD1	.	CSVESGGNTEAFF	TGCAGCGTTGAATCAGGGGGGAACACTGAAGCTTTCTTT
TRBV5-5	TRBJ1-5	.	few	CASSTRPDSYQPQHF	TGTGCCAGCAGCACTAGGCCGGACAGTTATCAGCCCCAGCATTTT
TRBV27	TRBJ2-7	.	.	CASSRGVVYEQYF	TGTGCCAGCAGTCGAGGGGTAGTCTACGAGCAGTACTTC
TRBV28	TRBJ2-7	TRBD1	.	CASSRTGKPEQYF	TGTGCCAGCAGTCGGACAGGGAAACCCGAGCAGTACTTC
TRBV19	TRBJ2-7	.	once	CASSWDGSSYEQYF	TGTGCCAGTAGTTGGGACGGGAGCTCCTACGAGCAGTACTTC
TRBV4-3	TRBJ1-1	TRBD1	.	CASSQVIGGPEAFF	TGCGCCAGCAGCCAAGTGATAGGGGGCCCTGAAGCTTTCTTT
TRBV10-2	TRBJ2-7	TRBD2	.	CASSGSGAPNVEQYF	TGCGCCAGCAGTGGGAGCGGGGCGCCAAATGTCGAGCAGTACTTC
TRBV5-4	TRBJ2-5	.	.	CASSHRGGGETQYF	TGTGCCAGCAGCCACAGGGGAGGGGGAGAGACCCAGTACTTC
TRBV7-3	TRBJ2-1	.	.	CASSLLGSPGNEQFF	TGTGCCAGCAGCTTACTAGGGTCCCCGGGCAATGAGCAGTTCTTC
TRBV6-6	TRBJ1-5	.	.	CASSYSSGQPQHF	TGTGCCAGCAGTTACTCGTCCGGTCAGCCCCAGCATTTT
TRBV5-4	TRBJ2-7	TRBD2	few	CASSPRTSVDEQYF	TGTGCCAGCAGCCCCCGGACTAGCGTCGACGAGCAGTACTTC
TRBV19	TRBJ2-5	.	.	CASSSSLAGETQYF	TGTGCCAGTAGCTCCTCCCTCGCGGGAGAGACCCAGTACTTC
TRBV5-1	TRBJ2-1	.	.	CASRASEYNEQFF	TGCGCCAGCAGGGCTAGCGAGTACAATGAGCAGTTCTTC
TRBV2	TRBJ1-2	.	.	CASSGGNEASNGYTF	TGTGCCAGCAGTGGGGGGAACGAGGCCTCGAATGGCTACACCTTC
TRBV7-9	TRBJ2-2	.	few	CASTNTGELFF	TGTGCCAGCACGAACACCGGGGAGCTGTTTTTT
TRBV7-6	TRBJ2-1	TRBD2	.	CASSLDSGRPNEQFF	TGTGCCAGCAGCTTAGATAGCGGGAGGCCCAATGAGCAGTTCTTC
TRBV30	TRBJ1-1	TRBD1	.	CAWTMDRGLVNTEAFF	TGTGCCTGGACCATGGACAGGGGGCTAGTGAACACTGAAGCTTTCTTT
TRBV5-1	TRBJ2-5	.	.	CASSLDIAGETQYF	TGCGCCAGCAGCTTGGACATCGCGGGTGAGACCCAGTACTTC
TRBV6-1	TRBJ1-5	.	.	CASSREINNQPQHF	TGTGCCAGCAGTCGGGAAATCAACAATCAGCCCCAGCATTTT
TRBV7-7	TRBJ2-2	TRBD1	.	CARQGTTGELFF	TGTGCTAGACAGGGGACCACCGGGGAGCTGTTTTTT
TRBV4-1	TRBJ2-7	TRBD2	.	CASSQVGGLYEQYF	TGCGCCAGCAGCCAAGTCGGGGGACTATACGAGCAGTACTTC
TRBV9	TRBJ1-2	.	.	CASSVGDAEYGYTF	TGTGCCAGCAGCGTAGGAGACGCGGAGTATGGCTACACCTTC
TRBV5-4	TRBJ2-7	.	few	CASSLELASEQYF	TGTGCCAGCAGCTTGGAACTAGCTTCCGAGCAGTACTTC
TRBV30	TRBJ1-2	.	.	CAWSYGPGASYGYTF	TGTGCCTGGAGTTACGGACCTGGTGCTTCTTATGGCTACACCTTC